The following is a TCR beta chain sequence with its context. Its matching antigen is unknown. The sample comes from a study of radiotherapy plus CTLA-4 blockade in lung cancer. Findings and limits, study-wide: Dynamics of early blood T cell clones, together with interferon-beta, were reportedly the best predictors of response.

The V end lost 0 bases, the J end lost 7 bases, and 15 bases lay between the germline ends. The CDR3 is 15 residues long. In germline, CDR1 is MGHRA, CDR2 YSYEKL. Sequencing was performed with immunoSEQ multiplex PCR; in TCRdb, only in-frame clones are kept and a portion is missing. The sample lists 70,000 to 95,000 clones, around 86% seen once, with 15% to 20% in the top ten. The TCR sequence derives from a human donor with non-small cell lung cancer that progressed on radiotherapy plus ipilimumab. The chain employs TRBV4-1 and TRBJ1-2; D gene ambiguous. Source: peripheral blood, taken from a patient treated with radiotherapy plus ipilimumab. For the CDR3, the DNA is TGCGCCAGCAGCCAAGATGTGCCGAAACCCCTTGGCTACACCTTC. It is translated as CASSQDVPKPLGYTF.